This T cell receptor (beta chain) was sequenced for a study of blood T cells in healthy people across ages. The study's findings and limits: Versus aged donors, long-lived donors had higher diversity and more naive CD4+ cells.

The length of the CDR3 is 15 residues. The germline CDR1 and CDR2 sequences are SGHNT and YENEEA. V lost 5 bases to trimming and J lost 4 bases; unmatched junction nucleotides: 8. About this clonotype itself: Its antigen is not identified.

With a J-beta primer mix and a sample-barcoded 5' primer, a second PCR ran about 6 to 11 cycles. MiXCR, run by TCRdb on the 5' RACE reads, gives a single entry per CDR3 protein. The sample lists 1.8 million or so distinct CDR3 sequences, more than 35% seen once, with 20% to 25% in the top ten. A minimum of 6 micrograms of total RNA was extracted per sample. The sequenced sample consisted of blood. The chain uses TRBV11-3 and TRBJ2-1; 7 bases line up with TRBD1. The source of this sequence is a human donor in good health. The CDR3 loop is CASSPGYRGYNEQFF. CDR3 nucleotide sequence: TGTGCCAGCAGCCCGGGGTACAGGGGATACAATGAGCAGTTCTTC.